This T cell receptor (beta chain) was documented in a study of T cell changes during pregnancy in multiple sclerosis. Trimming shortened V by 1 base and J by 4 bases, and 14 bases separated the two germline ends. The CDR3 is 16 residues long. Germline lookup yields CDR1 SGHRS and CDR2 YFSETQ. Using immunoSEQ multiplex PCR, the repertoire was profiled, and TCRdb retains in-frame clones only, with some absent. The sample lists about 9,000 clones; about 85% were seen once. The receptor was derived from a female donor in good health, enrolled as a control in a pregnancy study. The sequenced sample was CD8+ T cells from peripheral blood mononuclear cells, obtained in the first trimester of pregnancy. The V and J genes are TRBV5-1 and TRBJ2-2; maybe TRBD2 (5 bases). The CDR3 region has the DNA TGCGCCAGCAGCTTGTATGAGGGTCCGGGCACCGGGGAGCTGTTTTTT. Translation: CASSLYEGPGTGELFF. Together with reference TRBV5-1 and TRBJ2-2, the CDR3 gives the full variable domain: KAGVTQTPRYLIKTRGQQVTLSCSPISGHRSVSWYQQTPGQGLQFLFEYFSETQRNKGNFPGRFSGRQFSNSRSEMNVSTLELGDSALYLCASSLYEGPGTGELFFGEGSRLTVL.